These T cell receptor beta chains were read from a single sample in a study of beta chain features in type 1 diabetes. Profiled with immunoSEQ multiplex PCR; TCRdb holds only in-frame clones, not every one. This table holds 400,000 or so clones, roughly a tenth found once. The sequencing input was central memory CD4+ T cells from blood. These receptor sequences come from a man in his thirties or forties with type 1 diabetes. Both conserved end residues are part of each CDR3. D genes are given only for firm matches. For some rows the clone size is stated as once, few or many, or as a class when expanded; others skip it.

>NA|few|TRBJ2-1|TRBV19
CASSRQGGDEQFF
TGTGCCAGTAGTAGGCAGGGGGGTGATGAGCAGTTCTTC
>NA|NA|TRBJ2-4|TRBV21-1
CASSTETPLAKNIQYF
TGTGCCAGCAGCACCGAAACCCCGCTAGCCAAAAACATTCAGTACTTC
>NA|NA|TRBJ1-2|TRBV4-3
CASSRDVQGRNYGYTF
TGCGCCAGCAGCCGAGACGTACAGGGCCGTAACTATGGCTACACCTTC
>TRBD2|few|TRBJ2-7|TRBV4-2
CASSQVSGAREQYF
TGTGCCAGCAGCCAAGTTAGCGGGGCGAGGGAGCAGTACTTC
>NA|few|TRBJ2-3|TRBV7-3
CASSRLSTDTQYF
TGTGCCAGCAGCCGGCTCAGCACAGATACGCAGTATTTT
>NA|few|TRBJ2-7|TRBV7-6
CASSLDSGSSYEQYF
TGTGCCAGCAGCTTAGATTCCGGGAGCTCCTACGAGCAGTACTTC
>NA|NA|TRBJ2-3|TRBV27
CASSLLGGLVSTDTQYF
TGTGCCAGCAGTTTATTGGGGGGACTCGTAAGCACAGATACGCAGTATTTT
>NA|few|TRBJ1-3|TRBV4-1
CASSQDFGGSGNTIYF
TGCGCCAGCAGCCAAGATTTCGGGGGATCTGGAAACACCATATATTTT
>NA|many|TRBJ1-1|TRBV6-1
CASSEARGNTEAFF
TGTGCCAGCAGTGAAGCGCGTGGGAACACTGAAGCTTTCTTT
>NA|NA|TRBJ2-3|TRBV19
CASSIRGGTDTQYF
TGTGCCAGTAGTATTCGAGGGGGCACAGATACGCAGTATTTT
>NA|many|TRBJ2-1|TRBV6-5
CASRRQGFEQFF
TGTGCCAGCAGACGCCAGGGGTTTGAGCAGTTCTTC
>TRBD2|once|TRBJ2-1|TRBV7-2
CASSLGLAVDEQFF
TGTGCCAGCAGCTTAGGCCTAGCGGTGGATGAGCAGTTCTTC
>TRBD1|NA|TRBJ2-7|TRBV12-5
CARENYGTGGSYEQYF
TGTGCTAGGGAAAACTACGGGACAGGGGGTTCCTACGAGCAGTACTTC
>NA|NA|TRBJ2-7|TRBV28
CASSLSRLGDRSYEQYF
TGTGCCAGCAGTTTATCGCGGTTGGGAGACCGCTCCTACGAGCAGTACTTC
>NA|many|TRBJ1-1|TRBV19
CASSLQAPNTEAFF
TGTGCCAGTAGTCTACAGGCCCCGAACACTGAAGCTTTCTTT
>TRBD2|NA|TRBJ2-1|TRBV6-5
CASSRDYYNEQFF
TGTGCCAGCAGTCGGGACTACTACAATGAGCAGTTCTTC
>TRBD2|NA|TRBJ2-2|TRBV27
CASRYDRSGTSGGRGELFF
TGTGCCAGCAGATACGACAGATCCGGGACTAGCGGAGGGAGGGGGGAGCTGTTTTTT
>NA|few|TRBJ1-1|TRBV7-2
CASSLSLSEAFF
TGTGCCAGCAGCTTATCGCTTTCTGAAGCTTTCTTT
>NA|many|TRBJ1-4|TRBV4-3
CASSQDNNEKLFF
TGCGCCAGCAGCCAAGATAATAATGAAAAACTGTTTTTT
>NA|many|TRBJ2-1|TRBV5-1
CASSLTVPINEQFF
TGCGCCAGCAGCCTCACTGTTCCGATCAATGAGCAGTTCTTC
>NA|once|TRBJ2-5|TRBV7-2
CASSLRRGTEQETQYF
TGTGCCAGCAGCTTACGGAGGGGGACAGAACAAGAGACCCAGTACTTC
>NA|few|TRBJ2-7|TRBV28
CASSSARASSYEQYF
TGTGCCAGCAGTTCCGCTAGGGCGAGCTCCTACGAGCAGTACTTC
>NA|many|TRBJ2-2|TRBV9
CASSVEITGELFF
TGTGCCAGCAGCGTAGAGATCACCGGGGAGCTGTTTTTT
>NA|NA|TRBJ2-7|TRBV27
CASARDGNYEQYF
TGTGCCAGCGCCCGGGACGGAAACTACGAGCAGTACTTC
>TRBD1|NA|TRBJ1-5|TRBV6-4
CASSEGAGGNQPQHF
TGTGCCAGCAGTGAGGGTGCAGGGGGAAATCAGCCCCAGCATTTT
>TRBD1|many|TRBJ1-5|TRBV27
CASSWTGAYSNQPQHF
TGTGCCAGCAGTTGGACAGGGGCGTATAGCAATCAGCCCCAGCATTTT
>NA|NA|TRBJ1-2|TRBV28
CASTQPGTLANYGYTF
TGTGCCAGCACTCAACCCGGGACGCTTGCTAACTATGGCTACACCTTC
>TRBD1|few|TRBJ2-5|TRBV13
CASSPGTGVPQETQYF
TGTGCCAGCAGCCCAGGGACAGGGGTGCCCCAAGAGACCCAGTACTTC
>NA|many|TRBJ1-2|TRBV19
CASSDQGYYGYTF
TGTGCCAGTAGCGACCAGGGATACTATGGCTACACCTTC
>NA|few|TRBJ1-5|TRBV27
CASSLWGKRSNQPQHF
TGTGCCAGCAGTTTATGGGGGAAGCGAAGCAATCAGCCCCAGCATTTT
>NA|NA|TRBJ2-7|TRBV5-1
CASSQGQRAAEQYF
TGCGCCAGCAGCCAGGGACAGCGGGCGGCCGAGCAGTACTTC
>NA|NA|TRBJ2-2|TRBV11-3
CASRKKANTGELFF
TGTGCCAGCAGGAAAAAAGCGAACACCGGGGAGCTGTTTTTT
>NA|few|TRBJ2-2|TRBV4-2
CASSRERVPNTGELFF
TGTGCCAGCAGCCGCGAAAGGGTTCCGAACACCGGGGAGCTGTTTTTT